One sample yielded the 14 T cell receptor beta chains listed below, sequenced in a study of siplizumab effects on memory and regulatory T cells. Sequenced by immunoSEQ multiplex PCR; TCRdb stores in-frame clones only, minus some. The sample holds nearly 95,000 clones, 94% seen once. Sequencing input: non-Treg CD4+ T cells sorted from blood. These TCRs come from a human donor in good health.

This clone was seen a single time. For the CDR3, the DNA is TGTGCCAGTAGGAAGCGGGGAGGCACAGATACGCAGTATTTT. Translating gives CASRKRGGTDTQYF. This chain connects TRBV19 to TRBJ2-3; 7 bases align to TRBD2. After removal of 6 bases from V and 1 base from J, the junction contained 4 bases not matched to a gene. The CDR3 sequence is 14 residues long. Germline CDR1 LNHDA, CDR2 SQIVND (reference sequence).

Written as DNA, the CDR3 is TGTGCCAGCAGTCAGGGGGCTGGCAATCAGCCCCAGCATTTT. Residues: CASSQGAGNQPQHF. This chain uses TRBV6-6 with TRBJ1-5, with TRBD1 matching over 8 bases. Germline V gives CDR1 MNHNY, CDR2 SVGAGI (reference sequence). The CDR3 sequence is 14 residues long. With 5 bases clipped from V and 2 bases from J, the junction kept 2 bases outside the gene matches.

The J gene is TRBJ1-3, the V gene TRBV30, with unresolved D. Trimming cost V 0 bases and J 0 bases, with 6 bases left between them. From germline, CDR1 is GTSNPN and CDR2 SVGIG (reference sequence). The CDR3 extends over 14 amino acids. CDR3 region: CAWSVQRSGNTIYF. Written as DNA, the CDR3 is TGTGCCTGGAGTGTACAGCGCTCTGGAAACACCATATATTTT.

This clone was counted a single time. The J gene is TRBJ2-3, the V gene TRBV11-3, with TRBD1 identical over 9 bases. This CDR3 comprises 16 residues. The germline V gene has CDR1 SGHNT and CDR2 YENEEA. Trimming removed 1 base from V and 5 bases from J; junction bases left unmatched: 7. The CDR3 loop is CASSLGDRDRVDTQYF. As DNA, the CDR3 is TGTGCCAGCAGCTTAGGGGACAGGGACCGAGTAGATACGCAGTATTTT.

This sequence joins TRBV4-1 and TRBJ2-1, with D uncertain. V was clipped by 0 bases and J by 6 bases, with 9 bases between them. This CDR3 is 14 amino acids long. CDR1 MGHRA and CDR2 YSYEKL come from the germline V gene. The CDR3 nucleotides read TGCGCCAGCAGCCAAGACCCAGCACGCAATGAGCAGTTCTTC. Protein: CASSQDPARNEQFF.

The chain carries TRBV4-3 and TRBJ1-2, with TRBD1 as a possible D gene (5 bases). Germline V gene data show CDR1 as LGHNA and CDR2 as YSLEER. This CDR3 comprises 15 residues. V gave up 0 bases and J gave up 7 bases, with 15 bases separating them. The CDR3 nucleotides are TGCGCCAGCAGCCAAGATCTGCGGGGGTCGGGTGGCTACACCTTC. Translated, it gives CASSQDLRGSGGYTF.

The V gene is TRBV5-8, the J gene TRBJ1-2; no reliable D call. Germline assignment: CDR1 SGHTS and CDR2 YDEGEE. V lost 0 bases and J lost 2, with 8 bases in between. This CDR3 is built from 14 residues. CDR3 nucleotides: TGTGCCAGCAGCTTGGATGGGGTAAACTATGGCTACACCTTC. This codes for CASSLDGVNYGYTF. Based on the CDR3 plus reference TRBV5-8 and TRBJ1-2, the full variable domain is EAGVTQSPTHLIKTRGQQATLRCSPISGHTSVYWYQQALGLGLQFLLWYDEGEERNRGNFPPRFSGRQFPNYSSELNVNALELEDSALYLCASSLDGVNYGYTFGSGTRLTVV.

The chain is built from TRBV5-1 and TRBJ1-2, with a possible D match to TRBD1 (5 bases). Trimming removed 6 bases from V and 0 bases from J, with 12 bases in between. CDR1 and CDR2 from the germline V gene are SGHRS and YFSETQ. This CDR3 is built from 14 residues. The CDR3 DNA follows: TGCGCCAGCAAAGGGGCCCCGGCTAACTATGGCTACACCTTC. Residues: CASKGAPANYGYTF.

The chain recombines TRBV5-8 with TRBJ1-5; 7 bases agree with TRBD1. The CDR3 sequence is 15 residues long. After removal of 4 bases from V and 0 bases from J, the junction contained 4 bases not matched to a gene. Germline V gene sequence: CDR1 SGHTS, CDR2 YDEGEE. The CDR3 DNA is TGTGCCAGCAGCCAGGGGGAGTATAGCAATCAGCCCCAGCATTTT. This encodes CASSQGEYSNQPQHF.

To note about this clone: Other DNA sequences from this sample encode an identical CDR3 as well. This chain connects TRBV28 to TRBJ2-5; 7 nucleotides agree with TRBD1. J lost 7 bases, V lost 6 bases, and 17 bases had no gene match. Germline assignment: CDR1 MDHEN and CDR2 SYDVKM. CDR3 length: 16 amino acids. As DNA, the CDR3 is TGTGCCAGCAGGGGATTTATGACAGGGCAAAAGGGGACCCAGTACTTC. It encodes CASRGFMTGQKGTQYF.

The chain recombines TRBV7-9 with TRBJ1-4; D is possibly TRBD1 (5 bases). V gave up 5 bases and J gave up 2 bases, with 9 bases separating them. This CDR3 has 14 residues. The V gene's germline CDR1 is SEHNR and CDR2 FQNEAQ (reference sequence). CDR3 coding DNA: TGTGCCAGCAGCCCTCAGGGTACTAATGAAAAACTGTTTTTT. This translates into CASSPQGTNEKLFF.

The CDR3 region is CASSLGEAGPDTQYF. CDR3 sequence (DNA): TGCGCCAGCAGCTTAGGGGAAGCAGGACCGGATACGCAGTATTTT. The chain joins TRBV5-1 to TRBJ2-3, with D tentatively TRBD1 (5 bases). Germline CDR1 is SGHRS and CDR2 is YFSETQ. The ends were cut back, 2 bases at V and 6 bases at J, with 16 bases in the middle. The CDR3 has 15 amino acids.

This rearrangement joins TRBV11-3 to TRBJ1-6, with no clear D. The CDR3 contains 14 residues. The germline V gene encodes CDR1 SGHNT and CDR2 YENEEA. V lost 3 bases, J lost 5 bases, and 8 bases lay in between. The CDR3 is CASSLGMNNSPLHF. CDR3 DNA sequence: TGTGCCAGCAGCTTGGGCATGAATAATTCACCCCTCCACTTT. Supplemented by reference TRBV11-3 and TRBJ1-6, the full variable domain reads EAGVVQSPRYKIIEKKQPVAFWCNPISGHNTLYWYLQNLGQGPELLIRYENEEAVDDSQLPKDRFSAERLKGVDSTLKIQPAELGDSAVYLCASSLGMNNSPLHFGNGTRLTVT.

The CDR3 DNA sequence: TGTGCCTGGAGCATGACAGTTTATCAGCCCCAGCATTTT. The encoded protein is CAWSMTVYQPQHF. The chain has TRBV30 and TRBJ1-5, with TRBD1 as a possible D gene (5 bases). The CDR3 extends over 13 amino acids. Trimming took off 3 bases at V and 5 bases at J, with 11 bases between the two ends. Germline V gene lookup returns CDR1 GTSNPN and CDR2 SVGIG (reference sequence).